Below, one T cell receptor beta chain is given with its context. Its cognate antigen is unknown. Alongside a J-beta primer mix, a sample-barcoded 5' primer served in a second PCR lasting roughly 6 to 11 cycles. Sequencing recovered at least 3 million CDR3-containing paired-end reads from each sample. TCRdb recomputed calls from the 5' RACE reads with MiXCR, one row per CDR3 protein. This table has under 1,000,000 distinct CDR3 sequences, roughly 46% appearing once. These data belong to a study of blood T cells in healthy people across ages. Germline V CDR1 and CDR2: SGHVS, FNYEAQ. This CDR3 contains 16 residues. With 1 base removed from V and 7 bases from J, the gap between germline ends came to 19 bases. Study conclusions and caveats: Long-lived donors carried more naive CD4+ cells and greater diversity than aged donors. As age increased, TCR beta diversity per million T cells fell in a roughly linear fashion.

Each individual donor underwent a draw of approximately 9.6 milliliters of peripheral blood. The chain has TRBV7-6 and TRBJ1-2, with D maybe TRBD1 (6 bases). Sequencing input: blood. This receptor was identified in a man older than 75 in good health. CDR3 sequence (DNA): TGTGCCAGCAGCTTAGGCGTTGAGGGGGACGGTTCTGGCTACACCTTC. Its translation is CASSLGVEGDGSGYTF.